This is a list of T cell receptor beta chains from one sample in a study of shared clonotypes between healthy human individuals. TCRdb keeps only in-frame clones here, not all; method: immunoSEQ multiplex PCR. Here the sample spans around 2.1 million clones, approximately 94% being singletons. What was sequenced was naive CD4+ T cells sorted from blood. The receptors stem from a man in his late teens or twenties in good health. Each CDR3 is given with its conserved first and last residue. D genes are given only for firm matches. Clone size is shown for a subset of rows, as once, few, many or a class of expanded clone.

clone_size,cdr3_length,j_call,v_call,d_call,cdr3_aa,cdr3_nt
NA,14,TRBJ2-1,TRBV7-2,TRBD2,CASSPAAGVSEQFF,TGTGCCAGCAGCCCGGCAGCGGGAGTGAGTGAGCAGTTCTTC
NA,15,TRBJ2-3,TRBV10-3,NA,CAISGYAGWTDTQYF,TGTGCCATCAGTGGGTACGCGGGGTGGACAGATACGCAGTATTTT
NA,14,TRBJ2-3,TRBV30,NA,CAWSRTASTDTQYF,TGTGCCTGGAGTAGGACAGCTAGCACAGATACGCAGTATTTT
NA,15,TRBJ2-4,TRBV2,NA,CASSDLGLAKNIQYF,TGTGCCAGCAGTGATCTAGGACTAGCCAAAAACATTCAGTACTTC
NA,13,TRBJ1-4,TRBV5-1,TRBD1,CASGSGGGEKLFF,TGCGCCAGCGGATCAGGGGGAGGTGAAAAACTGTTTTTT
NA,14,TRBJ2-1,TRBV11-1,NA,CASGPGGSYNEQFF,TGTGCCAGCGGTCCGGGTGGCTCCTACAATGAGCAGTTCTTC
NA,14,TRBJ2-7,TRBV5-1,NA,CASSLGAGTYEQYF,TGCGCCAGCAGCTTGGGGGCAGGCACCTACGAGCAGTACTTC
NA,14,TRBJ2-7,TRBV2,TRBD1,CASRPGQGWNEQYF,TGTGCCAGCAGACCGGGACAGGGGTGGAACGAGCAGTACTTC
NA,15,TRBJ2-7,TRBV5-1,NA,CASSLEGNPSYEQYF,TGCGCCAGCAGCTTGGAGGGGAATCCTTCCTACGAGCAGTACTTC
NA,13,TRBJ1-1,TRBV29-1,TRBD1,CSASRGRSTEAFF,TGCAGCGCCAGCAGGGGGAGATCCACTGAAGCTTTCTTT
NA,13,TRBJ2-1,TRBV12-5,NA,CASAPPAGYQQFF,TGTGCTAGTGCCCCCCCGGCGGGGTATCAGCAGTTCTTC
NA,14,TRBJ1-1,TRBV5-1,TRBD1,CASSTGQGGTEAFF,TGCGCCAGCAGCACGGGACAGGGAGGGACTGAAGCTTTCTTT
NA,19,TRBJ2-1,TRBV7-9,NA,CASSLISIRLMGGRNEQFF,TGTGCCAGCAGCCTAATATCCATCCGCCTAATGGGGGGAAGGAATGAGCAGTTCTTC
NA,14,TRBJ2-7,TRBV6-1,NA,CASREPFSTYEQYF,TGTGCCAGCAGGGAACCCTTTTCCACCTACGAGCAGTACTTC
once,14,TRBJ1-5,TRBV4-3,NA,CASSQAYSNQPQHF,TGCGCCAGCAGCCAAGCCTATAGCAATCAGCCCCAGCATTTT
NA,14,TRBJ2-6,TRBV4-1,NA,CASSSSSGANVLTF,TGCGCCAGCAGCTCAAGCTCTGGGGCCAACGTCCTGACTTTC
NA,12,TRBJ2-2,TRBV2,NA,CASSPYTGELFF,TGTGCCAGCAGTCCGTACACCGGGGAGCTGTTTTTT